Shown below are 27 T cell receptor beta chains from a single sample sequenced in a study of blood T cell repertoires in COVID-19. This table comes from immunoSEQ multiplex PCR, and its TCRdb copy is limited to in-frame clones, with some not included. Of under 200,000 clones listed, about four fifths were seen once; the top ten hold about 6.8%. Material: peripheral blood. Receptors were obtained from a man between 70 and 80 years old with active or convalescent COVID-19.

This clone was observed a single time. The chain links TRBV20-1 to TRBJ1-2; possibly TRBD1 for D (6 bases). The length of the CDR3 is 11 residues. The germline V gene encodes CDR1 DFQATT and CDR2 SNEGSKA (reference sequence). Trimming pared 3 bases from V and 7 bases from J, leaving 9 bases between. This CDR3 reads CSASAGVGYTF. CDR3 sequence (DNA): TGCAGTGCTAGTGCAGGGGTTGGCTACACCTTC.

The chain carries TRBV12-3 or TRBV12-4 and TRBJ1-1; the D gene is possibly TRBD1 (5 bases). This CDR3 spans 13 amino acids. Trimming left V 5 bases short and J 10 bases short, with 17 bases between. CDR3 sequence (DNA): TGTGCCAGCAGTACTGACCTAGGGGTTTCAGCTTTCTTT. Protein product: CASSTDLGVSAFF.

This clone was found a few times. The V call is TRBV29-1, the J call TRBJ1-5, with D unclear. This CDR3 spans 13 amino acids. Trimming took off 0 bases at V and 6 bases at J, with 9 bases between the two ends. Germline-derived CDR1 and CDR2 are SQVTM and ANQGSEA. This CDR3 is CSVEDQAGQPQHF. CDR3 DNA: TGCAGCGTTGAAGATCAAGCAGGTCAGCCCCAGCATTTT.

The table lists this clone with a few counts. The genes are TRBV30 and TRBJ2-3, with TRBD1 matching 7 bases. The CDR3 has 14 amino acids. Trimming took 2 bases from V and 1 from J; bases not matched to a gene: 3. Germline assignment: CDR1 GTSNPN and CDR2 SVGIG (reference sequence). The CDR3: CAWSPDRGTDTQYF. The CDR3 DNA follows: TGTGCCTGGAGTCCAGACAGGGGCACAGATACGCAGTATTTT.

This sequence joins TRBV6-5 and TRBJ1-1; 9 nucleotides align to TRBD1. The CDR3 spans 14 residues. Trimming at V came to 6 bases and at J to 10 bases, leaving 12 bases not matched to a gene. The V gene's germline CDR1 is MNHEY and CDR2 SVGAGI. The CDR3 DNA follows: TGTGCCAGCAGAATAGGACAGGGGACATTCGGAGCTTTCTTT. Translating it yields CASRIGQGTFGAFF.

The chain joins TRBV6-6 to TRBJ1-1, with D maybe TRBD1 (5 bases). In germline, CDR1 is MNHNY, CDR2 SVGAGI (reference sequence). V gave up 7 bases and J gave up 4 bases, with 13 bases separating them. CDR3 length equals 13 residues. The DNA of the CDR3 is TGTGCCAGCACTCGAGACCAGGGCACTGAAGCTTTCTTT. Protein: CASTRDQGTEAFF.

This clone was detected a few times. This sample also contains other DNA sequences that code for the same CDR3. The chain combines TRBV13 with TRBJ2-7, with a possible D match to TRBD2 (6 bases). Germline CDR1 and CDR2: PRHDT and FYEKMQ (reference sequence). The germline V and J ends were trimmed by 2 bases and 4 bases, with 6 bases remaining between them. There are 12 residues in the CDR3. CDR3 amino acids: CASSLRGYEQYF. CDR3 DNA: TGTGCCAGCAGCTTACGGGGGTACGAGCAGTACTTC.

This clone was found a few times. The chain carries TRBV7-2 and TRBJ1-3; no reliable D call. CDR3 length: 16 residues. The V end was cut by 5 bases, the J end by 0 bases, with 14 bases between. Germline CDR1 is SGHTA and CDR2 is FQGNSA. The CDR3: CASSQNPGYSGNTIYF. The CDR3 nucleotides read TGTGCCAGCAGCCAAAACCCGGGATACTCTGGAAACACCATATATTTT. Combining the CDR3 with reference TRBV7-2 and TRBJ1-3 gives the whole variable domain GAGVSQSPSNKVTEKGKDVELRCDPISGHTALYWYRQSLGQGLEFLIYFQGNSAPDKSGLPSDRFSAERTGGSVSTLTIQRTQQEDSAVYLCASSQNPGYSGNTIYFGEGSWLTVV.

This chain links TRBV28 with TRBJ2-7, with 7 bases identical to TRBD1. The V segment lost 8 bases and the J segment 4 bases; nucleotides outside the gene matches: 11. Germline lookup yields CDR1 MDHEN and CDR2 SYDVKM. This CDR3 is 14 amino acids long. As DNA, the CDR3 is TGTGCCAGCTCGCCGGGACAGTTATTATACGAGCAGTACTTC. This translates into CASSPGQLLYEQYF.

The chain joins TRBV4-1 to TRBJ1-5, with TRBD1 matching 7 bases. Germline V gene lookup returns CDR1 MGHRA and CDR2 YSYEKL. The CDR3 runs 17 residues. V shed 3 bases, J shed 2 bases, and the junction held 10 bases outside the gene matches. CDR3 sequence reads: CASSQMTGTIGNQPQHF. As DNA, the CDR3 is TGCGCCAGCAGCCAGATGACAGGGACCATAGGCAATCAGCCCCAGCATTTT.

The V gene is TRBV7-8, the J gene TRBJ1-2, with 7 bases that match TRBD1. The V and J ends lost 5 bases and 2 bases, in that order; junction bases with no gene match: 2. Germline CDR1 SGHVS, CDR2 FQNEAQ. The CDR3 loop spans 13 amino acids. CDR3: CASSRDSNYGYTF. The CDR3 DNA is TGTGCCAGCAGCCGGGACAGCAACTATGGCTACACCTTC. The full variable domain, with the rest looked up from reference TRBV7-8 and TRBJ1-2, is GAGVSQSPRYKVAKRGQDVALRCDPISGHVSLFWYQQALGQGPEFLTYFQNEAQLDKSGLPSDRFFAERPEGSVSTLKIQRTQQEDSAVYLCASSRDSNYGYTFGSGTRLTVV.

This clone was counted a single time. CDR3 protein: CASSLGFERGAYNEQFF. CDR3 nucleotides: TGTGCCAGCAGCTTGGGGTTTGAGCGGGGGGCCTACAATGAGCAGTTCTTC. The J gene is TRBJ2-1, the V gene TRBV7-9; 9 nucleotides align to TRBD2. Trimming took 3 bases from V and 2 from J; bases not matched to a gene: 8. CDR3 length: 17 residues. Per germline, CDR1 SEHNR and CDR2 FQNEAQ (reference sequence).

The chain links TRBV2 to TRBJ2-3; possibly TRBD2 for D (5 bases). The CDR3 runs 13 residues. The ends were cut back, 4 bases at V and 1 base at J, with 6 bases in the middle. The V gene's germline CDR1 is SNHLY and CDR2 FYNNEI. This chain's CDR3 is CASSAGGTDTQYF. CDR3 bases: TGTGCCAGCAGTGCCGGGGGCACAGATACGCAGTATTTT.

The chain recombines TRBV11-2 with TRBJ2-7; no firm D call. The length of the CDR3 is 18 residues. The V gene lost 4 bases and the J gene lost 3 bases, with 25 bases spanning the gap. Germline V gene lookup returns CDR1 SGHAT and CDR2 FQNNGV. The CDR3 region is CASSSRSPTTGNGYEQYF. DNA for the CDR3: TGTGCCAGCAGCTCCCGTTCCCCCACCACCGGTAACGGCTACGAGCAGTACTTC. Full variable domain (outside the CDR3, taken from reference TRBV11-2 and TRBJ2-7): EAGVAQSPRYKIIEKRQSVAFWCNPISGHATLYWYQQILGQGPKLLIQFQNNGVVDDSQLPKDRFSAERLKGVDSTLKIQPAKLEDSAVYLCASSSRSPTTGNGYEQYFGPGTRLTVT.

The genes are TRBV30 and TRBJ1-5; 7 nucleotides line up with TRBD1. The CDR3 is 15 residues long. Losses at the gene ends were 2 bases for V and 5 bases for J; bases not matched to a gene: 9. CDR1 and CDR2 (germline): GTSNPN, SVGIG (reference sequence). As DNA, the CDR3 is TGTGCCTGGAGTAAGAGGGGCACAGGGGATCAGCCCCAGCATTTT. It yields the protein CAWSKRGTGDQPQHF.

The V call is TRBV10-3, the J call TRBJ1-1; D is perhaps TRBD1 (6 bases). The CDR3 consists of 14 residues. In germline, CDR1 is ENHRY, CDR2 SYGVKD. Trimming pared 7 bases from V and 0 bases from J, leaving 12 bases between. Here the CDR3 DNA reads TGTGCCATCACCCAAGACAGGTTGAACACTGAAGCTTTCTTT. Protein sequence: CAITQDRLNTEAFF.

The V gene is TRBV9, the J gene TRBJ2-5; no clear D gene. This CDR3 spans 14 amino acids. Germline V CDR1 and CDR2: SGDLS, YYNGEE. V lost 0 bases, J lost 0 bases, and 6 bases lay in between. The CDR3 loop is CASSVGPNQETQYF. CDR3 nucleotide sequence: TGTGCCAGCAGCGTAGGGCCAAACCAAGAGACCCAGTACTTC.

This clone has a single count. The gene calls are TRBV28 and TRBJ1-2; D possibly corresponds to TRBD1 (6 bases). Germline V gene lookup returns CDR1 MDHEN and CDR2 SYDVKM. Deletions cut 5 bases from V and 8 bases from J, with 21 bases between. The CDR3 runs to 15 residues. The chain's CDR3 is CASSLAGDWRKGYTF. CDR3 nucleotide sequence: TGTGCCAGCAGTCTCGCAGGGGATTGGAGGAAAGGCTACACCTTC.

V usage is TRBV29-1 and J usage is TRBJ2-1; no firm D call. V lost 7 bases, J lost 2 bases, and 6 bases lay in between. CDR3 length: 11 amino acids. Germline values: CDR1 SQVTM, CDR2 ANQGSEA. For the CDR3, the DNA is TGCAGCGCTGACACCTACAATGAGCAGTTCTTC. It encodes CSADTYNEQFF.

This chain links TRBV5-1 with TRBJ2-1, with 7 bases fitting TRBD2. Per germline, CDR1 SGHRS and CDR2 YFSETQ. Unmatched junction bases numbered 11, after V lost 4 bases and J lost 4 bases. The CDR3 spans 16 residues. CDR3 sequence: CASSRGRAPIYNEQFF. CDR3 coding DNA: TGCGCCAGCAGCCGCGGGAGAGCGCCAATTTACAATGAGCAGTTCTTC. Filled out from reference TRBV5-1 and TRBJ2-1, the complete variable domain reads KAGVTQTPRYLIKTRGQQVTLSCSPISGHRSVSWYQQTPGQGLQFLFEYFSETQRNKGNFPGRFSGRQFSNSRSEMNVSTLELGDSALYLCASSRGRAPIYNEQFFGPGTRLTVL.

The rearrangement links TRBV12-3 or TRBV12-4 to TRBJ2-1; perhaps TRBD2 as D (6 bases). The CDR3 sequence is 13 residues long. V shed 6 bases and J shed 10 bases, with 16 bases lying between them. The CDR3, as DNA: TGTGCCAGCAGACTGGCGGCGGGATACGAGCAGTTCTTC. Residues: CASRLAAGYEQFF.

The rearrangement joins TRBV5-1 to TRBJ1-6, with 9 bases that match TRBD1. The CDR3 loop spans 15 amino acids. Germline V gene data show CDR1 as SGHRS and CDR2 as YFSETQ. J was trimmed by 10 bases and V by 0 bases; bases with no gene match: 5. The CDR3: CASSLADRGGSPLHF. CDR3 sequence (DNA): TGCGCCAGCAGCTTGGCTGACAGGGGGGGGTCACCCCTCCACTTT.

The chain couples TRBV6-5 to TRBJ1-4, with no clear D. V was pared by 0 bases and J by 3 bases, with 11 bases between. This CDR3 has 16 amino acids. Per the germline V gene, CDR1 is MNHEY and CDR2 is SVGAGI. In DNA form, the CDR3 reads TGTGCCAGCAGTTACTCGAGTCGGGGTTCTAATGAAAAACTGTTTTTT. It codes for CASSYSSRGSNEKLFF.

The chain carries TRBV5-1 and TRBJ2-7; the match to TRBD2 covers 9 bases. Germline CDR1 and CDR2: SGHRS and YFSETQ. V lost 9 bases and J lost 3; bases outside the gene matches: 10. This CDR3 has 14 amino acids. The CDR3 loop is CANPLAGKIYEQYF. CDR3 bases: TGCGCCAACCCTCTAGCGGGAAAAATCTACGAGCAGTACTTC.

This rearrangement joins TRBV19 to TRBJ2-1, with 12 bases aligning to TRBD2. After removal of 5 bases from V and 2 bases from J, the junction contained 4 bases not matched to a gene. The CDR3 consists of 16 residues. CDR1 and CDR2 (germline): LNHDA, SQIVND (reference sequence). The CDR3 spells CASSSTSGGPYNEQFF. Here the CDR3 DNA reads TGTGCCAGTAGTTCAACTAGCGGGGGGCCCTACAATGAGCAGTTCTTC.

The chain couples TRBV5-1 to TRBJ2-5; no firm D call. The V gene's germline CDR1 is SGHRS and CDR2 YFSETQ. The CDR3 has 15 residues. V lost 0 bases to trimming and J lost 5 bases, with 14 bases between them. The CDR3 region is CASSLVPHKQETQYF. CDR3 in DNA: TGCGCCAGCAGCTTGGTGCCCCACAAACAGGAGACCCAGTACTTC.

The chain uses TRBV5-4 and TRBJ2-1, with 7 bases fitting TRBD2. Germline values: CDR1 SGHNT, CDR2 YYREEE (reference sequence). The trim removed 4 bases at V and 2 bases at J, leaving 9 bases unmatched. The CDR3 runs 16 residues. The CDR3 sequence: CASSPRGDLPYNEQFF. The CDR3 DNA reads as TGTGCCAGCAGCCCCCGGGGGGATTTACCCTACAATGAGCAGTTCTTC. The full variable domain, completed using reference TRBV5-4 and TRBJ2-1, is ETGVTQSPTHLIKTRGQQVTLRCSSQSGHNTVSWYQQALGQGPQFIFQYYREEENGRGNFPPRFSGLQFPNYSSELNVNALELDDSALYLCASSPRGDLPYNEQFFGPGTRLTVL.